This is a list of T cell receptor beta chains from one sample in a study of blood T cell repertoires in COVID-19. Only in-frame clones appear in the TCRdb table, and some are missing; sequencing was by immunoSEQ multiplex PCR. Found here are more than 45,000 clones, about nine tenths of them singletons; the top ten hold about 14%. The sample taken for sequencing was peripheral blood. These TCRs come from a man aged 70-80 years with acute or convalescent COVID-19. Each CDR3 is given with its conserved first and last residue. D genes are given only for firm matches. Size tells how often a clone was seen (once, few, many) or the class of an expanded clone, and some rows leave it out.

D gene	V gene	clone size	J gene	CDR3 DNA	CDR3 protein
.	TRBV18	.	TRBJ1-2	TGTGCCAGCTCACGACGGGGGGAAGAGTCCGATGGCTACACCTTC	CASSRRGEESDGYTF
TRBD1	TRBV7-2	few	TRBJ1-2	TGTGCCAGCAGCTTAAAAACAGGGGGCGGCTATGGCTACACCTTC	CASSLKTGGGYGYTF
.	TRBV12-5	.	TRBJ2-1	TGTGCTAGTGGCTCCATAGGACTACCGAGCAATGAGCAGTTCTTC	CASGSIGLPSNEQFF
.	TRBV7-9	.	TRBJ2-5	TGTGCCAGCAGCGAACTCAAGGAGACCCAGTACTTC	CASSELKETQYF
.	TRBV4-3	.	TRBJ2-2	TGCGCCAGCAGCCAAGTTGCGGGAAATATCGGGGAGCTGTTTTTT	CASSQVAGNIGELFF
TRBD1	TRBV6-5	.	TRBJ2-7	TGTGCCAGCAGTTGGACAGGGGGCGTTATGTACGAGCAGTACTTC	CASSWTGGVMYEQYF
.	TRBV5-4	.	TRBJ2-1	TGTGCCAGCAGCGTCGGGACTCTCACTAAAAATGAGCAGTTCTTC	CASSVGTLTKNEQFF
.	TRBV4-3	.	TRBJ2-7	TGCGCCAGCAGCCAAGTCGGGAGCGACGGGCAGTACTTC	CASSQVGSDGQYF
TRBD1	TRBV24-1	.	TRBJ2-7	TGTGCCACCAGTGATTTGCCAAATCCCGGACAGGCCTACGAGCAGTACTTC	CATSDLPNPGQAYEQYF
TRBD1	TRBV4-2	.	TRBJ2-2	TGTGCCAGCAGCCATCAGGGACAGTGGCTGTTTTTT	CASSHQGQWLFF
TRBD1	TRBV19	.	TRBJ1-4	TGTGCCAGTAGTAGGACAGGGGATAAGAATGAAAAACTGTTTTTT	CASSRTGDKNEKLFF
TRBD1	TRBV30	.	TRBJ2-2	TGTGCCTGGAACAGGGGAGAGACCGGGGAGCTGTTTTTT	CAWNRGETGELFF
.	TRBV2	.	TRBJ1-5	TGTGCCAGCGCTGGCCAGTACAATCAGCCCCAGCATTTT	CASAGQYNQPQHF